A single sample is the source of the 9 T cell receptor beta chains below, sequenced in a study of regulatory T cells in long-lasting Graves disease. The time point here: newly diagnosed GD, antithyroid drugs for less than 3 months. Generation of the TCR library employed RNA extracted from PBMCs. CDR3-region Arm-PCR and iRepertoire HTBI primers produced the TCR beta libraries. TCRdb analysed the multiplex PCR reads with MiXCR anew, one entry per CDR3 protein. The data hold 200,000 to 250,000 distinct CDR3 sequences, with roughly 19% observed a single time. These sequences were also reported in another study, on T cells in Graves' hyperthyroidism and ophthalmopathy.

Here the sequenced sample was peripheral blood mononuclear cells (PBMCs), taken at new diagnosis, from a patient treated with antithyroid drugs. These receptors were taken from a woman under 40 with Graves disease.

Ten or more counts support this clonotype. V gene TRBV10-2 combines with J gene TRBJ2-7; D not certain. There are 13 residues in the CDR3. V shed 3 bases and J shed 3 bases, with 9 bases lying between them. Germline values: CDR1 WSHSY, CDR2 SAAADI. The CDR3 region is CASSDPPLYEQYF. The CDR3 DNA follows: TGCGCCAGCAGTGACCCCCCCCTCTACGAGCAGTACTTC.

The rearrangement uses TRBV6-2 or TRBV6-3 and TRBJ2-3; D is uncertain. This CDR3 spans 14 amino acids. Per germline, CDR1 MNHEY and CDR2 SVGEGT. V dropped 6 bases and J dropped 1 base, with 11 bases sitting between them. The CDR3 DNA sequence: TGTGCCAGCAGCCCCAGAATACGCACAGATACGCAGTATTTT. It is translated as CASSPRIRTDTQYF.

In regard to this clonotype: This may stem from a read error, because a much larger clone lies one nucleotide away. The DNA for the CDR3 is TGTGCCAGCAGCCGGGGACTAGCGGGAGTACGGGATACGCAGTATTTT. Translating gives CASSRGLAGVRDTQYF. This chain connects TRBV7-3 to TRBJ2-3, with TRBD2 matching over 14 bases. Germline CDR1 and CDR2: SGHTA and FQGTGA. The CDR3 loop spans 16 amino acids. J was trimmed by 6 bases and V by 5 bases; bases with no gene match: 7.

At least ten counts were recorded for this clonotype. This chain uses TRBV24-1 with TRBJ2-1, with 10 bases aligning to TRBD2. Germline CDR1 reads KGHDR; CDR2 reads SFDVKD. This CDR3 comprises 16 residues. V shed 1 base and J 6 bases; nucleotides not matched to a gene: 5. The CDR3 region is CATSDFGAGGPNEQFF. The CDR3 nucleotides are TGTGCCACCAGTGATTTCGGAGCGGGAGGGCCCAATGAGCAGTTCTTC.

Concerning this clonotype: A far larger clone is off by one base, so a read error is likely. The V gene is TRBV11-3, the J gene TRBJ1-1; 8 nucleotides align to TRBD1. CDR1 and CDR2 from the germline V gene are SGHNT and YENEEA. CDR3 length: 15 amino acids. The CDR3 bases are TGTGCCAGCAGACCTAGACAGGGGCTGAGCACTCAAGCTTTCTTT. Translation gives CASRPRQGLSTQAFF.

This clonotype was seen ten or more times. This chain links TRBV7-9 with TRBJ2-6, with D possibly called TRBD1 or TRBD2 (5 bases each). V was shortened by 3 bases and J by 1 base, with 10 bases between the two germline ends. CDR3 size: 16 residues. Looked up from germline, CDR1 is SEHNR and CDR2 is FQNEAQ (reference sequence). The DNA of the CDR3 is TGTGCCAGCAGCTTTAATGGGGGATCTGGGGCCAACGTCCTGACTTTC. It codes for CASSFNGGSGANVLTF.

This clonotype was picked up many times. CDR3 DNA: TGTGCCAGCAGCAGAATCCGGTCCGAGCAGTACTTC. Its translation is CASSRIRSEQYF. The chain joins TRBV3-1 to TRBJ2-7, with D uncertain. Germline values: CDR1 LGHDT, CDR2 YNNKEL (reference sequence). With 5 bases removed from V and 6 bases from J, the gap between germline ends came to 11 bases. CDR3 length equals 12 residues.

This clonotype was detected ten times or more. This chain connects TRBV27 to TRBJ2-7, with D hard to call. V dropped 3 bases and J dropped 9 bases, with 15 bases sitting between them. The CDR3 is 13 amino acids. Looked up from germline, CDR1 is MNHEY and CDR2 is SMNVEV (reference sequence). In DNA form, the CDR3 reads TGTGCCAGCAGTTTCAACACCGACAAGGTGCAGTACTTC. This gives the protein CASSFNTDKVQYF.

On this clonotype itself: A far more abundant clone sits one base away, making this likely a read error. The CDR3 spells CASWDSLYEQYF. The CDR3 DNA is TGTGCCAGCTGGGACAGCCTATACGAGCAGTACTTC. V usage is TRBV6-2 or TRBV6-3 and J usage is TRBJ2-7, with 7 nucleotides matching TRBD1. The V segment lost 8 bases and the J segment 4 bases; nucleotides outside the gene matches: 5. The CDR3 totals 12 residues. Germline V gives CDR1 MNHEY, CDR2 SVGEGT.